The rows below give T cell receptor beta chains drawn from one sample of a study of blood T cell repertoires in COVID-19. The method was immunoSEQ multiplex PCR; TCRdb's version includes in-frame clones alone and lacks a portion of them. Of under 200,000 clones listed, about 88% are singletons. Sequenced material: peripheral blood. Receptor source: a man aged 35-49 years with acute or convalescent COVID-19. CDR3s include the opening cysteine and the closing phenylalanine or tryptophan. The D gene is left open where the match is weak. Rows may omit the clone size; those that give it use once, few, many or a size class.

j_gene | d_gene | v_gene | abundance | CDR3nt | CDR3aa
TRBJ2-1 | . | TRBV4-1 | . | TGCGCCAGCAGCCCGGAGAGGACTACAAATGAGCAGTTCTTC | CASSPERTTNEQFF
TRBJ1-5 | TRBD1 | TRBV6-5 | . | TGTGCCAGCAGAGGGACAGTCGCGAGCAATCAGCCCCAGCATTTT | CASRGTVASNQPQHF
TRBJ2-7 | TRBD1 | TRBV4-1 | . | TGCGCCAGCAGCCAAGTGGACAGGGAACGGGTCGAGCAGTACTTC | CASSQVDRERVEQYF
TRBJ2-3 | . | TRBV28 | . | TGTGCCAGCAGTCCCTTGGGACTTGTCTCCACAGATACGCAGTATTTT | CASSPLGLVSTDTQYF
TRBJ2-7 | TRBD2 | TRBV7-9 | . | TGTGCCAGCAGCTCAAGCGGGGGGTTTTCCTACGAGCAGTACTTC | CASSSSGGFSYEQYF
TRBJ1-1 | . | TRBV6-6 | . | TGTGCCAGCGTTGACAGTCAGAACACTGAAGCTTTCTTT | CASVDSQNTEAFF
TRBJ1-1 | . | TRBV7-2 | few | TGTGCCAGCAGCCCCTCCTCCTATAACACTGAAGCTTTCTTT | CASSPSSYNTEAFF
TRBJ2-2 | TRBD1 | TRBV3-1/TRBV3-2 | . | TGTGCCAGCAGCCAAACAGGGGGCAGGACCGGGGAGCTGTTTTTT | CASSQTGGRTGELFF
TRBJ2-6 | . | TRBV5-1 | . | TGCGCCAGCAGCCCTTGGCGCGGGACAGCCTCGGCCAACGTCCTGACTTTC | CASSPWRGTASANVLTF
TRBJ1-6 | . | TRBV5-4 | few | TGTGCCAGCAGCTTGGGAGGGTCCGGATCACCCCTCCACTTT | CASSLGGSGSPLHF
TRBJ1-4 | . | TRBV7-2 | . | TGTGCCAGCAGCTTAGTTTCAGGCTGGGAACTGTTTTTT | CASSLVSGWELFF
TRBJ1-1 | . | TRBV11-2 | . | TGTGCCAGCAGCTCAACAGGTCTAGGAGAGACTGAAGCTTTCTTT | CASSSTGLGETEAFF
TRBJ2-1 | . | TRBV5-1 | . | TGCGCCAGCAGCCCCGGTTTCGGGGTAGGTTCCTACAATGAGCAGTTCTTC | CASSPGFGVGSYNEQFF
TRBJ1-1 | TRBD1 | TRBV10-3 | . | TGTGCCATCGGGACAGGGGGCACTGAAGCTTTCTTT | CAIGTGGTEAFF
TRBJ2-2 | . | TRBV7-9 | . | TGTGCCAGCAGCTCAGGACAGTGGAACACCGGGGAGCTGTTTTTT | CASSSGQWNTGELFF
TRBJ2-1 | TRBD2 | TRBV3-1/TRBV3-2 | . | TGTGCCAGCAGCCAAGATCCCGGGACTAGGAGTGAGCAGTTCTTC | CASSQDPGTRSEQFF
TRBJ2-5 | TRBD2 | TRBV11-2 | . | TGTGCCAGCAGCCCGTACCTAGCGGGAAACCAAGAGACCCAGTACTTC | CASSPYLAGNQETQYF
TRBJ2-3 | . | TRBV9 | few | TGTGCCAGCAGCGCGTCCAGTTTCACAGATACGCAGTATTTT | CASSASSFTDTQYF
TRBJ1-2 | . | TRBV18 | . | TGTGCCAGCTCACCGGGAGGGATCTATGGCTACACCTTC | CASSPGGIYGYTF
TRBJ1-1 | TRBD1 | TRBV2 | once | TGTGCCAGCAGTGAAAAAGGGGGCGGGGCTCTACGAATACTTTACACTGAAGCTTTCTTT | CASSEKGGGALRILYTEAFF
TRBJ2-7 | . | TRBV28 | . | TGTGCCAGCAGTTCTCAGTCAGGGCCCCACTCCTACGAGCAGTACTTC | CASSSQSGPHSYEQYF
TRBJ2-5 | TRBD1 | TRBV2 | once | TGTGCCAGCAGGGACATCGGGACAGGGTCAGAGACCCAGTACTTC | CASRDIGTGSETQYF
TRBJ2-3 | TRBD1 | TRBV5-1 | . | TGCGCCAGCAGCGTACAGGGGGCCCACACAGATACGCAGTATTTT | CASSVQGAHTDTQYF
TRBJ1-2 | . | TRBV19 | . | TGTGCCAGTAGGTACAGGAATGGCTACACCTTC | CASRYRNGYTF
TRBJ1-1 | . | TRBV29-1 | . | TGCAGCGTTGAATTAAGACAGACGAACACTGAAGCTTTCTTT | CSVELRQTNTEAFF
TRBJ1-3 | . | TRBV10-1 | . | TGCGCCAGCAGTGTCGACAGCTCTGGAAACACCATATATTTT | CASSVDSSGNTIYF
TRBJ1-3 | . | TRBV6-6 | . | TGTGCCAGCGCCCCAACCCAGGGAAACACCATATATTTT | CASAPTQGNTIYF
TRBJ1-2 | TRBD1 | TRBV27 | . | TGTGCCACCGGAGACAGGGGGCTCTATGGCTACACCTTC | CATGDRGLYGYTF
TRBJ1-2 | . | TRBV29-1 | . | TGCAGCGCATATGAGCGGGGGAACTATGGCTACACCTTC | CSAYERGNYGYTF
TRBJ1-2 | . | TRBV29-1 | . | TGCAGCGTTGACAGGGTCTATGGCTACACCTTC | CSVDRVYGYTF
TRBJ1-2 | . | TRBV27 | . | TGTGCCAGCAGCCCTAGATTGGATGGCGATGGCTACACCTTC | CASSPRLDGDGYTF
TRBJ2-2 | TRBD1 | TRBV6-2/TRBV6-3 | . | TGTGCCAGCAGTACCCCCGGACAGGGACCCGGGGAGCTGTTTTTT | CASSTPGQGPGELFF
TRBJ2-2 | TRBD1 | TRBV4-1 | . | TGCGCCAGCAGCCAGCCACAGGGGGCGGACACCGGGGAGCTGTTTTTT | CASSQPQGADTGELFF
TRBJ1-6 | . | TRBV10-3 | . | TGTGCCATCAGTTCTCCCGGAGGTAGCTCCTATAATTCACCCCTCCACTTT | CAISSPGGSSYNSPLHF
TRBJ2-7 | . | TRBV2 | . | TGTGCCAGCAGGAGGACAGAATTACCTTCCTACGAGCAGTACTTC | CASRRTELPSYEQYF
TRBJ1-4 | . | TRBV30 | . | TGTGCCTGGAGTGAATCAGGACACCATGAAAAACTGTTTTTT | CAWSESGHHEKLFF
TRBJ2-7 | TRBD2 | TRBV4-1 | . | TGCGCCAGCAGCCAAGATTCAGCACGGGGAGGGGCCTACGAGCAGTACTTC | CASSQDSARGGAYEQYF
TRBJ1-2 | . | TRBV28 | . | TGTGCCAGCAGTTTAATATCAAGGGAGGGCTACACCTTC | CASSLISREGYTF
TRBJ1-2 | . | TRBV20-1 | . | TGCAGTGCTAGTGTGGCAGGGTCCGGGGGCTACACCTTC | CSASVAGSGGYTF
TRBJ2-5 | . | TRBV5-4 | . | TGTGCCAGCAGCGGGAAAGAGGCGGGGGCGCAAGAGACCCAGTACTTC | CASSGKEAGAQETQYF
TRBJ2-7 | TRBD2 | TRBV7-2 | . | TGTGCCAGCAGCTATAGCGGGCACTACGAGCAGTACTTC | CASSYSGHYEQYF
TRBJ1-2 | TRBD1 | TRBV6-5 | . | TGTGCCAGCAGGTGGACAGGAGTCTATGGCTACACCTTC | CASRWTGVYGYTF
TRBJ2-2 | TRBD1 | TRBV3-1/TRBV3-2 | once | TGTGCCAGCAGGAAAATTAGGACAGGGGGTACGGCGAACACCGGGGAGCTGTTTTTT | CASRKIRTGGTANTGELFF
TRBJ2-5 | . | TRBV5-1 | once | TGCGCCAGCTCGGGGGGCCGGGGAGAAGAGACCCAGTACTTC | CASSGGRGEETQYF
TRBJ1-1 | TRBD1 | TRBV3-1/TRBV3-2 | . | TGTGCCAGCAGCCAAGCAGCAGGGGGGTACACTGAAGCTTTCTTT | CASSQAAGGYTEAFF
TRBJ1-4 | TRBD1 | TRBV9 | . | TGTGCCAGCAGCGTAGGAAGGACAGGCGGTGAAAAACTGTTTTTT | CASSVGRTGGEKLFF
TRBJ1-1 | . | TRBV28 | once | TGTGCCAGCAGTTCCTTGGTAGCAGGGCCGAACACTGAAGCTTTCTTT | CASSSLVAGPNTEAFF
TRBJ2-6 | . | TRBV7-2 | . | TGTGCCAGCAGCTTAGTCGTCTCTGGGGCCAACGTCCTGACTTTC | CASSLVVSGANVLTF
TRBJ1-5 | . | TRBV19 | . | TGTGCCAGTAGTATTGCGAGGTCGAGTCAGCCCCAGCATTTT | CASSIARSSQPQHF
TRBJ1-1 | . | TRBV7-3 | . | TGTGCCAGCAGCCCAAGGGGAGGGCCGAACACTGAAGCTTTCTTT | CASSPRGGPNTEAFF
TRBJ1-4 | . | TRBV29-1 | . | TGCAGCGACCTAGGGGGTTTTCGGACTAATGAAAAACTGTTTTTT | CSDLGGFRTNEKLFF
TRBJ2-3 | . | TRBV3-1/TRBV3-2 | . | TGTGCCAGCAGCCAAGGCCCCCGGGTGGATACGCAGTATTTT | CASSQGPRVDTQYF
TRBJ1-1 | TRBD1 | TRBV5-1 | . | TGCGCCAGCAGAAAGGGCTCTGGACAGGTGAACACTGAAGCTTTCTTT | CASRKGSGQVNTEAFF
TRBJ1-6 | . | TRBV27 | . | TGTGCCAGCAGTACCCCCGGACAGCTTGATAATTCACCCCTCCACTTT | CASSTPGQLDNSPLHF